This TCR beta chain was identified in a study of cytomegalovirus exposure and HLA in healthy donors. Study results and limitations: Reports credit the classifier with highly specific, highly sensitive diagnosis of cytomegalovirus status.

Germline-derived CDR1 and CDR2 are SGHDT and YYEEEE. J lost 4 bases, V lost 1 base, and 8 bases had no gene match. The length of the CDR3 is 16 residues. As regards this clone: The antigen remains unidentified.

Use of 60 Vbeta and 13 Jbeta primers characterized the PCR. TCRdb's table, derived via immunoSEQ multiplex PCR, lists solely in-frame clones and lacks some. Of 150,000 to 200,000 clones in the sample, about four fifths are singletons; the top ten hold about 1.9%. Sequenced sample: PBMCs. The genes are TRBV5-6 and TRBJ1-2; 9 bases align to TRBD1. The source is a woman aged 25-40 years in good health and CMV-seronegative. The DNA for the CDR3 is TGTGCCAGCAGCTTGCCGACAGGGGGTAGTAGCTATGGCTACACCTTC. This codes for CASSLPTGGSSYGYTF.